The entry below describes one T cell receptor (beta chain). The antigen is unknown. This record belongs to a study of T cell repertoires in cytomegalovirus infection. Overall study context: It can be stated that public TCR beta signatures indicated CMV infection as well as a matching HLA type. The study, taken as a whole, reports: Cumulative public TCR beta family frequency identified carriers of CMV plus the relevant HLA. The study found HLA-C-restricted CMV-specific TCR beta clonotypes dominating the ex vivo response.

Germline V gene sequence: CDR1 DFQATT, CDR2 SNEGSKA (reference sequence). The CDR3 runs 16 residues. The V gene end was trimmed by 1 base and the J gene end by 0 bases; junction bases not matched to a gene: 9. TCRdb independently ran MiXCR on the reads; one entry per CDR3 protein. The sample lists 630,000 or so distinct CDR3 sequences; 24% were seen once. The chain links TRBV20-1 to TRBJ2-7; 7 bases are a match to TRBD1. The specimen was CD8+ T cells from PBMCs. The TCR sequence derives from a human donor in good health (CMV status not recorded). Some clones in this sample may be carry-over from other donors' samples. The DNA for the CDR3 is TGCAGTGCTAGAGCCCTGACAGGGTCCTACTCCTACGAGCAGTACTTC. This sequence encodes CSARALTGSYSYEQYF.